Here is one T cell receptor (beta chain) with its context. The data were obtained in a study of blood T cell repertoires in COVID-19. Turning to the study itself: Samples of COVID-19 (acute and convalescent) were obtained from the United States, Italy and Spain.

V lost 3 bases to trimming and J lost 6 bases, with 10 bases between them. This CDR3 is built from 12 residues. Germline CDR1 is SGHTS and CDR2 is YDEGEE. In the original analysis: Nucleated cell counts were estimated from reference gene primer amplification. Method: immunoSEQ multiplex PCR; TCRdb's copy keeps in-frame clones and lacks some. V and J calls and clone size follow that table, whereas D and trimming were derived from the DNA. The sample shows roughly 67,000 clones, approximately 87% of them seen only once. The clonotype originates from a man in his forties or fifties with active COVID-19. The chain has TRBV5-8 and TRBJ2-7, with unresolved D. The specimen sequenced was peripheral blood. The CDR3 nucleotides are TGTGCCAGCAGCTACTTTTCTCCCGAGCAGTACTTC. Translated, it gives CASSYFSPEQYF.